The 21 T cell receptor beta chains listed next were all sequenced from one sample in a study of chemoradiotherapy in HPV16-positive cancers. Method: immunoSEQ multiplex PCR; TCRdb's copy keeps in-frame clones and lacks some. The table records some 940 clones, 80% to 95% of them present only once. Source: tumor tissue, taken from a patient who underwent chemoradiotherapy. The receptors were gathered from a human donor with HPV-associated anogenital cancer.

This chain links TRBV5-1 with TRBJ2-5, with TRBD2 identical over 8 bases. V trimming: 0 bases; J trimming: 5 bases; junction bases outside the gene matches: 9. The V gene's germline CDR1 is SGHRS and CDR2 YFSETQ. The CDR3 has 16 amino acids. The chain's CDR3 is CASSLAGGAGMETQYF. The CDR3 bases are TGCGCCAGCAGCTTGGCGGGGGGGGCAGGGATGGAGACCCAGTACTTC. Based on the CDR3 plus reference TRBV5-1 and TRBJ2-5, the full variable domain is KAGVTQTPRYLIKTRGQQVTLSCSPISGHRSVSWYQQTPGQGLQFLFEYFSETQRNKGNFPGRFSGRQFSNSRSEMNVSTLELGDSALYLCASSLAGGAGMETQYFGPGTRLLVL.

This chain joins TRBV6-1 and TRBJ1-2, with no clear D. V lost 1 base and J lost 5, with 11 bases in between. CDR3 length: 14 residues. CDR1 is MNHNS, CDR2 SASEGT, per germline. Written as DNA, the CDR3 is TGTGCCAGCAGTGAAGAAGACGTCGGGTATGGCTACACCTTC. Translation gives CASSEEDVGYGYTF.

J is TRBJ2-7 and V is TRBV2; weak D call: TRBD1 (6 bases). V dropped 6 bases and J dropped 2 bases, with 17 bases sitting between them. Germline V gives CDR1 SNHLY, CDR2 FYNNEI. This CDR3 comprises 15 residues. CDR3 protein: CASSAGDGQTYEQYF. The CDR3 DNA is TGTGCCAGCAGCGCAGGGGACGGACAGACCTACGAGCAGTACTTC.

In this sample, this clone turned up once. In DNA, the CDR3 is TGTGCCAGCAGTTTAGTCACCGGGGAGCTGTTTTTT. Its protein is CASSLVTGELFF. This chain connects TRBV27 to TRBJ2-2; the D is unclear. Trimming removed 2 bases at V and 4 bases at J, with 2 bases between. Germline V gene data show CDR1 as MNHEY and CDR2 as SMNVEV (reference sequence). The CDR3 consists of 12 residues.

The chain uses TRBV30 and TRBJ2-5; D uncertain. The DNA end is a closer match to TRBJ2-7, so the J assignment may be wrong. Germline V lookup: CDR1 GTSNPN, CDR2 SVGIG (reference sequence). The CDR3 runs to 12 residues. This chain's CDR3 is CAWSVARYEQYF. DNA of the CDR3: TGTGCCTGGAGTGTAGCTAGGTACGAGCAGTACTTC.

The chain is built from TRBV4-2 and TRBJ2-1; 7 bases fit TRBD1. CDR1 LGHNA and CDR2 YNFKEQ come from the germline V gene. The trim removed 3 bases at V and 0 bases at J, leaving 8 bases unmatched. This CDR3 has 17 amino acids. CDR3 sequence: CASSQIGQVSSYNEQFF. DNA for the CDR3: TGTGCCAGCAGCCAGATTGGACAGGTGAGCTCCTACAATGAGCAGTTCTTC.

This rearrangement joins TRBV4-1 to TRBJ1-2, with 7 bases that match TRBD1. With 6 bases clipped from V and 7 bases from J, the junction kept 11 bases outside the gene matches. The CDR3 sequence is 14 residues long. Germline V gene data show CDR1 as MGHRA and CDR2 as YSYEKL. Written as DNA, the CDR3 is TGCGCCAGCAGTGCCAGTACAGGGGCGGGTGGCTACACCTTC. It codes for CASSASTGAGGYTF.

This clone was detected only once. The chain employs TRBV6-1 and TRBJ2-1, with D perhaps being TRBD1 or TRBD2 (6 bases each). This CDR3 contains 14 residues. V lost 5 bases and J lost 7, with 15 bases in between. In germline, CDR1 is MNHNS, CDR2 SASEGT. The CDR3 nucleotides read TGTGCCAGCAGTAGGGACATGGAGGGGAATGAGCAGTTCTTC. This sequence encodes CASSRDMEGNEQFF.

A single count supports this clone. The genes are TRBV28 and TRBJ2-7; D perhaps matches TRBD1 (6 bases). This CDR3 region has 13 residues. CDR1 is MDHEN and CDR2 is SYDVKM in the germline V gene. Trimming shortened V by 4 bases and J by 7 bases, and 14 bases separated the two germline ends. CDR3 in amino acids: CASSWDTVGEQYF. The CDR3 region has the DNA TGTGCCAGCAGTTGGGACACGGTGGGTGAGCAGTACTTC.

The chain carries TRBV6-1 and TRBJ2-3, with no clear D. The germline gives CDR1 MNHNS, CDR2 SASEGT. The CDR3 has 12 residues. The V end lost 6 bases, the J end lost 8 bases, and 12 bases lay between the germline ends. CDR3 nucleotide sequence: TGTGCCAGCAGGGGCCCCGCCGCTACGCAGTATTTT. It yields the protein CASRGPAATQYF.

The V and J genes are TRBV7-9 and TRBJ2-3; 9 bases are shared with TRBD2. Germline CDR1 reads SEHNR; CDR2 reads FQNEAQ (reference sequence). With 1 base clipped from V and 6 bases from J, the junction kept 14 bases outside the gene matches. This CDR3 is built from 18 residues. CDR3 sequence (DNA): TGTGCCAGCAGCTTAGGATTAGCGGGGGCGCTGGCGGCGGATACGCAGTATTTT. Amino acid sequence: CASSLGLAGALAADTQYF. The full variable domain, in which reference TRBV7-9 and TRBJ2-3 provide the parts outside the CDR3, is DTGVSQNPRHKITKRGQNVTFRCDPISEHNRLYWYRQTLGQGPEFLTYFQNEAQLEKSRLLSDRFSAERPKGSFSTLEIQRTEQGDSAMYLCASSLGLAGALAADTQYFGPGTRLTVL.

V is TRBV4-1 and J is TRBJ1-2; no reliable D call. The V end lost 1 base, the J end lost 8 bases, and 14 bases lay between the germline ends. The CDR3 loop spans 14 amino acids. Germline lookup yields CDR1 MGHRA and CDR2 YSYEKL. The CDR3: CASSQARAGKGYTF. The CDR3 DNA reads as TGCGCCAGCAGCCAAGCAAGGGCAGGAAAGGGCTACACCTTC.

The chain uses TRBV2 and TRBJ2-4, with 9 bases aligning to TRBD2. Germline-derived CDR1 and CDR2 are SNHLY and FYNNEI. This CDR3 is built from 22 residues. The ends lost 5 bases at V and 3 bases at J; junction bases unmatched: 26. CDR3 nucleotides: TGTGCCAGCAGTCCACAGGGCGGAGCGGGTAGCGGGAGCCGCTCTGACAAAAACATTCAGTACTTC. Its protein product is CASSPQGGAGSGSRSDKNIQYF.

This clone has only one observation. The rearrangement joins TRBV6-1 to TRBJ2-1, with 9 bases aligning to TRBD2. CDR3 length: 15 amino acids. V lost 4 bases and J lost 4; bases outside the gene matches: 5. CDR1 and CDR2 (germline): MNHNS, SASEGT. CDR3: CASSGAGGIYNEQFF. CDR3 DNA sequence: TGTGCCAGCAGTGGTGCGGGGGGGATTTACAATGAGCAGTTCTTC.

J is TRBJ2-3 and V is TRBV6-4, with TRBD2 matching 8 bases. Per germline, CDR1 MRHNA and CDR2 SNTAGT. The CDR3 loop spans 15 amino acids. Germline trimming cut 0 bases from V and 5 bases from J; bases unmatched to any gene: 4. The CDR3 sequence is CASSDSGAGGDTQYF. Written as DNA, the CDR3 is TGTGCCAGCAGTGACTCAGGGGCGGGAGGAGATACGCAGTATTTT.

CDR3 amino acids: CASSDSGLLGTGELFF. In DNA, the CDR3 is TGTGCCAGCAGTGACTCGGGACTATTGGGCACCGGGGAGCTGTTTTTT. This chain connects TRBV2 to TRBJ2-2, with 7 bases identical to TRBD2. CDR1 SNHLY and CDR2 FYNNEI come from the germline V gene. This CDR3 region has 16 residues. The V gene end was trimmed by 3 bases and the J gene end by 4 bases; junction bases not matched to a gene: 8.

The V and J genes are TRBV14 and TRBJ2-1; 10 bases match TRBD1. The junction had 9 bases not matched to a gene; V was cut back by 8 bases and J by 5 bases. The CDR3 extends over 15 amino acids. Per germline, CDR1 SGHDN and CDR2 FVKESK. CDR3 sequence reads: CASGIGTGVDNEQFF. CDR3 coding DNA: TGTGCCAGCGGAATCGGGACAGGGGTAGACAATGAGCAGTTCTTC.

This chain links TRBV6-6 with TRBJ1-3; D remains ambiguous. Trimming pared 2 bases from V and 8 bases from J, leaving 7 bases between. The CDR3 is 12 amino acids. Germline assignment: CDR1 MNHNY and CDR2 SVGAGI (reference sequence). Here the CDR3 DNA reads TGTGCCAGCAGTTACGAGGCGGACACCATATATTTT. It translates to CASSYEADTIYF.

This chain joins TRBV13 and TRBJ1-1; 8 positions match TRBD1. Germline CDR1 PRHDT, CDR2 FYEKMQ (reference sequence). J was trimmed by 4 bases and V by 5 bases; bases with no gene match: 9. This CDR3 is built from 15 residues. CDR3 in amino acids: CASSAGQGWGTEAFF. CDR3 DNA sequence: TGTGCCAGCAGCGCCGGACAGGGCTGGGGCACTGAAGCTTTCTTT.

This chain links TRBV7-3 with TRBJ2-3, with D unresolved. This CDR3 is 14 amino acids long. From germline, CDR1 is SGHTA and CDR2 FQGTGA. With 5 bases removed from V and 2 bases from J, the gap between germline ends came to 11 bases. CDR3 DNA: TGTGCCAGCAGCGTCGACGAGGCCACAGATACGCAGTATTTT. Translation: CASSVDEATDTQYF.

The CDR3 here is CASSVYPGGEQYF. CDR3 sequence (DNA): TGTGCCAGCAGTGTCTATCCAGGAGGCGAGCAGTACTTC. J is TRBJ2-7 and V is TRBV28; D possibly corresponds to TRBD2 (5 bases). The germline V gene has CDR1 MDHEN and CDR2 SYDVKM. Deletions cut 5 bases from V and 6 bases from J, with 14 bases between. This CDR3 has 13 residues.